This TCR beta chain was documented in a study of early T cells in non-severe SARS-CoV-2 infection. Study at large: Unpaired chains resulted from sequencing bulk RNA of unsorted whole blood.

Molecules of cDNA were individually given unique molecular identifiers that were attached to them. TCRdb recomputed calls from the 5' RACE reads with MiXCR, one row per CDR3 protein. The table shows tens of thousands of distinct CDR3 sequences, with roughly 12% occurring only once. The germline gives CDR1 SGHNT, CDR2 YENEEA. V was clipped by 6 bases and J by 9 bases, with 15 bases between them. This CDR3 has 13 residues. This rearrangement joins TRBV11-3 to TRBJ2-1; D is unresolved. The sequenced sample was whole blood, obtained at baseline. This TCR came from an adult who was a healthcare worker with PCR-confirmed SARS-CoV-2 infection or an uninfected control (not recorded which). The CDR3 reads CASRIPLEREQFF. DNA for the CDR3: TGTGCCAGCAGGATCCCCCTGGAGCGTGAGCAGTTCTTC.